What follows are 18 T cell receptor beta chains derived from one specimen sequenced in a study of CD8 T cells in ankylosing spondylitis. Each CDR3 protein is one row after TCRdb ran MiXCR on the 5' RACE reads. Counted here are more than 650,000 distinct CDR3 sequences, 10% to 15% occurring once; the ten biggest clones make up under 0.6%. These TCRs are of unknown antigen specificity. Study-level results: There was a TCR beta motif, made of several highly homologous variants, that appeared characteristic of ankylosing spondylitis blood.

Sequencing was carried out using blood, either unsorted or a sorted T cell fraction (not recorded which). The receptors originated from a male donor with ankylosing spondylitis.

Note on this clonotype: A much more abundant neighbour one base away suggests this may be a read error. The genes are TRBV20-1 and TRBJ2-3; D remains unclear. Looked up from germline, CDR1 is DFQATT and CDR2 is SNEGSKA (reference sequence). V lost 3 bases and J 3 bases, leaving 10 bases between the germline ends. The CDR3 loop spans 13 amino acids. DNA for the CDR3: TGCAGTGCTAGCGACCCCAGGACAGATACGCAGTATTTT. This gives the protein CSASDPRTDTQYF.

This clonotype appeared many times. The chain has TRBV20-1 and TRBJ1-2, with 9 nucleotides matching TRBD1. Trimming at V came to 0 bases and at J to 7 bases, leaving 12 bases not matched to a gene. The length of the CDR3 is 16 residues. Germline V lookup: CDR1 DFQATT, CDR2 SNEGSKA (reference sequence). The CDR3 sequence is CSARDRRTGGFGGYTF. The DNA of the CDR3 is TGCAGTGCTAGAGATCGTAGAACAGGGGGCTTTGGTGGCTACACCTTC.

At least ten counts were recorded for this clonotype. V and J are TRBV7-2 and TRBJ1-5; the D gene is possibly TRBD1 (6 bases). There are 14 residues in the CDR3. Trimming removed 3 bases at V and 5 bases at J, with 11 bases between. The germline V gene has CDR1 SGHTA and CDR2 FQGNSA. The CDR3 DNA reads as TGTGCCAGCAGCTTGAGGGGGTGGGATCAGCCCCAGCATTTT. Translation: CASSLRGWDQPQHF.

The chain links TRBV12-3 or TRBV12-4 to TRBJ1-3; weak D call: TRBD1 (6 bases). Trimming removed 10 bases from V and 0 bases from J, with 16 bases in between. The length of the CDR3 is 15 residues. The CDR3 DNA is TGTGCCACCGACGACAGGACCAACTCTGGAAACACCATATATTTT. It encodes CATDDRTNSGNTIYF.

This clonotype was observed a few times. J is TRBJ2-1 and V is TRBV4-3; perhaps TRBD1 as D (5 bases). The CDR3 sequence is 20 residues long. Trimming took off 0 bases at V and 4 bases at J, with 25 bases between the two ends. Germline V gene sequence: CDR1 LGHNA, CDR2 YSLEER. The CDR3 region has the DNA TGCGCCAGCAGCCAAGATCCGGTGGGGCTTGTCTTCGTCACGTACAATGAGCAGTTCTTC. As protein: CASSQDPVGLVFVTYNEQFF.

This clonotype was found many times. The chain recombines TRBV5-1 with TRBJ1-4; possibly TRBD1 for D (5 bases). The CDR3 length is 15 residues. Germline-derived CDR1 and CDR2 are SGHRS and YFSETQ. Trimming cost V 0 bases and J 8 bases, with 14 bases left between them. The CDR3 bases are TGCGCCAGCAGCTTGGCCCTCGACAGTTCCGAAAAACTGTTTTTT. Translating it yields CASSLALDSSEKLFF.

This clonotype was found many times. The chain joins TRBV20-1 to TRBJ1-1; 9 positions match TRBD1. Germline assignment: CDR1 DFQATT and CDR2 SNEGSKA (reference sequence). Unmatched junction bases numbered 3, after V lost 5 bases and J lost 5 bases. The CDR3 covers 12 residues. The CDR3 DNA follows: TGCAGTGCTCGACAGGGGGAAACTGAAGCTTTCTTT. Residues: CSARQGETEAFF.

A few counts support this clonotype. The rearrangement links TRBV11-2 to TRBJ2-7; D unclear. This CDR3 is 17 amino acids long. Trimming pared 3 bases from V and 2 bases from J, leaving 20 bases between. Germline lookup yields CDR1 SGHAT and CDR2 FQNNGV. CDR3 loop: CASSFLLSYGGPYEQYF. The CDR3 DNA reads as TGTGCCAGCAGCTTCTTGCTCAGCTATGGCGGACCCTACGAGCAGTACTTC.

This clonotype has a count of ten or more. J is TRBJ1-1 and V is TRBV6-2 or TRBV6-3; 7 bases agree with TRBD1. Germline V lookup: CDR1 MNHEY, CDR2 SVGEGT. Unmatched junction bases numbered 16, after V lost 7 bases and J lost 5 bases. The CDR3 has 16 residues. CDR3 region: CASTRRGQRPRTEAFF. The DNA of the CDR3 is TGTGCCAGCACCCGTCGGGGACAGAGGCCGAGAACTGAAGCTTTCTTT.

J is TRBJ2-7 and V is TRBV10-3; D may be TRBD1 (6 bases). CDR1 and CDR2 from the germline V gene are ENHRY and SYGVKD. CDR3 length: 12 residues. Trimming left V 2 bases short and J 4 bases short, with 6 bases between. This CDR3 reads CAISEDRYEQYF. The CDR3 bases are TGTGCCATCAGTGAGGACAGGTACGAGCAGTACTTC.

This clonotype has more than one count but fewer than ten. This rearrangement joins TRBV29-1 to TRBJ2-7; maybe TRBD2 (6 bases). Trimming shortened V by 4 bases and J by 7 bases, and 17 bases separated the two germline ends. Germline loops: CDR1 SQVTM, CDR2 ANQGSEA. CDR3 size: 13 residues. The CDR3: CSVGRGRPREQYF. CDR3 bases: TGCAGCGTTGGGCGGGGCAGACCTCGTGAGCAGTACTTC.

The rearrangement links TRBV20-1 to TRBJ1-5; 7 bases fit TRBD1. The V gene end was trimmed by 0 bases and the J gene end by 9 bases; junction bases not matched to a gene: 14. Germline V gives CDR1 DFQATT, CDR2 SNEGSKA (reference sequence). The CDR3 is made up of 16 amino acids. CDR3 sequence (DNA): TGCAGTGCTAGAGAAGGCTTTGGACAGGAATTTAGGCCCCAGCATTTT. This sequence encodes CSAREGFGQEFRPQHF.

This clonotype occurred a few times. The rearrangement links TRBV5-1 to TRBJ2-5; D is perhaps TRBD1 (5 bases). Germline CDR1 SGHRS, CDR2 YFSETQ. Trimming left V 1 base short and J 5 bases short, with 12 bases between. CDR3 length: 14 residues. The CDR3 DNA follows: TGCGCCAGCAGCTTGTCCTACAGGACGGAGACCCAGTACTTC. Encoded protein: CASSLSYRTETQYF.

The rearrangement links TRBV12-3 or TRBV12-4 to TRBJ2-7; D is undetermined. This CDR3 is built from 13 residues. V was pared by 3 bases and J by 3 bases, with 9 bases between. The CDR3 region has the DNA TGTGCCAGCAGTTTCTTAAGAGACTACGAGCAGTACTTC. It is translated as CASSFLRDYEQYF.

This clonotype was detected only a few times. The chain combines TRBV10-2 with TRBJ2-7; D is undetermined. Trimming removed 0 bases at V and 4 bases at J, with 4 bases between. Germline V CDR1 and CDR2: WSHSY, SAAADI. This CDR3 region has 12 residues. The CDR3 reads CASSESDYEQYF. The CDR3 coding sequence is TGCGCCAGCAGTGAGTCGGATTACGAGCAGTACTTC.

This clonotype was observed a few times. The CDR3 loop is CSVYGTEAYDEKLFF. Here the CDR3 DNA reads TGCAGCGTTTATGGGACAGAAGCGTATGATGAAAAACTGTTTTTT. The chain has TRBV29-1 and TRBJ1-4; 7 nucleotides align to TRBD1. Trimming at V came to 5 bases and at J to 6 bases, leaving 12 bases not matched to a gene. Germline V gene data show CDR1 as SQVTM and CDR2 as ANQGSEA. The CDR3 loop spans 15 amino acids.

This clonotype has ten or more counts. The chain is built from TRBV20-1 and TRBJ1-1; D is unresolved. Trimming pared 4 bases from V and 0 bases from J, leaving 18 bases between. The germline CDR1 and CDR2 sequences are DFQATT and SNEGSKA (reference sequence). This CDR3 is built from 16 residues. This CDR3 is CSAMVSIGGVNTEAFF. The DNA for the CDR3 is TGCAGTGCTATGGTGTCCATAGGTGGGGTGAACACTGAAGCTTTCTTT.

This clonotype was seen a handful of times. This chain links TRBV10-3 with TRBJ2-7; TRBD2 is a possible D gene (6 bases). This CDR3 has 13 residues. Germline CDR1 and CDR2: ENHRY and SYGVKD. Trimming took off 4 bases at V and 2 bases at J, with 9 bases between the two ends. For the CDR3, the DNA is TGTGCCATCAGTGGGGGCGGGGCCTACGAGCAGTACTTC. Translated: CAISGGGAYEQYF.